The text below deals with one TCR beta chain. The source of the sample is a study of shared clonotypes between healthy human individuals. Terminally differentiated effector memory CD45RA+ cells were excluded by CCR7 positive selection of CD45RO-negative cells. CDR1 is SGHDN, CDR2 FVKESK, per germline. The CDR3 is made up of 15 amino acids. Trimming pared 0 bases from V and 9 bases from J, leaving 16 bases between. The table came from immunoSEQ multiplex PCR; TCRdb's copy has only in-frame clones and leaves some out. In the table there are roughly 2.1 million clones, about 92% of which are singletons. The V call is TRBV14, the J call TRBJ2-3, with D possibly being TRBD2 (5 bases). Sequenced: naive CD8+ T cells from PBMCs. This clonotype was sampled from a man aged 18 to 29 in good health. Some clones in this sample may be carry-over from other donors' samples. For the CDR3, the DNA is TGTGCCAGCAGCCAAGATTTCGGCCTAAGCGGCACGCAGTATTTT. Protein product: CASSQDFGLSGTQYF.